This passage covers 6 T cell receptor beta chains from one sample sequenced in a study of beta chain features in type 1 diabetes. Broader study findings: Researchers report that Type 1 diabetes patients had moderately but significantly shorter TCRB CDR3s across all four CD4+ subsets.

As every portion of the isolated RNA was reverse transcribed, the sequencing read expressed TCRB transcripts. Here immunoSEQ multiplex PCR was the method, and the copy in TCRdb shows in-frame clones only, minus some. This sample has a few hundred thousand clones, with roughly a tenth found just once. No antigen has been assigned to these receptors. Input material: central memory CD4+ T cells from blood. These receptors originate from a man younger than 45 with type 1 diabetes.

The chain combines TRBV28 with TRBJ1-1, with D maybe TRBD1 (6 bases). The CDR3 is 15 amino acids. V was trimmed by 11 bases and J by 4 bases, leaving 23 bases between them. CDR1 MDHEN and CDR2 SYDVKM come from the germline V gene. CDR3 loop: CAVKGGWGRGTEAFF. The CDR3 DNA follows: TGTGCCGTCAAGGGGGGTTGGGGGCGCGGCACTGAAGCTTTCTTT. Variable domain in full (rest from reference TRBV28 and TRBJ1-1): DVKVTQSSRYLVKRTGEKVFLECVQDMDHENMFWYRQDPGLGLRLIYFSYDVKMKEKGDIPEGYSVSREKKERFSLILESASTNQTSMYLCAVKGGWGRGTEAFFGQGTRLTVV.

This clone was counted a few times. The chain has TRBV7-2 and TRBJ2-7, with TRBD1 matching 10 bases. Germline V gives CDR1 SGHTA, CDR2 FQGNSA. The CDR3 runs to 16 residues. V shed 5 bases and J 2 bases; nucleotides not matched to a gene: 9. CDR3 in DNA: TGTGCCAGCAGCCCCAGCGGACAGGGGGTTCCCTACGAGCAGTACTTC. It specifies CASSPSGQGVPYEQYF.

This clone was observed many times. The V and J genes are TRBV28 and TRBJ2-7, with 7 bases that match TRBD1. Germline V gives CDR1 MDHEN, CDR2 SYDVKM. Trimming removed 1 base from V and 3 bases from J; junction bases left unmatched: 6. The CDR3 has 15 residues. The CDR3 sequence is CASSLLGTAVYEQYF. In DNA, the CDR3 is TGTGCCAGCAGTTTATTGGGGACAGCGGTCTACGAGCAGTACTTC.

The chain combines TRBV7-3 with TRBJ2-5, with a tentative D call TRBD2 (6 bases). The germline CDR1 and CDR2 sequences are SGHTA and FQGTGA. With 3 bases removed from V and 0 bases from J, the gap between germline ends came to 8 bases. The CDR3 sequence is 14 residues long. The CDR3 DNA sequence: TGTGCCAGCAGCTTTGGGGGGTACCAAGAGACCCAGTACTTC. It codes for CASSFGGYQETQYF. The whole variable domain, filled in from reference TRBV7-3 and TRBJ2-5, reads GAGVSQTPSNKVTEKGKYVELRCDPISGHTALYWYRQSLGQGPEFLIYFQGTGAADDSGLPNDRFFAVRPEGSVSTLKIQRTERGDSAVYLCASSFGGYQETQYFGPGTRLLVL.

The chain has TRBV28 and TRBJ2-5; 7 positions match TRBD1. This CDR3 contains 16 residues. With V trimmed by 4 bases and J by 4 bases, 12 bases remained unmatched. Germline V lookup: CDR1 MDHEN, CDR2 SYDVKM. The CDR3 spells CASSYRQGIGGETQYF. CDR3 coding DNA: TGTGCCAGCAGTTACAGACAGGGAATAGGAGGAGAGACCCAGTACTTC.

Many counts were recorded for this clone. V gene TRBV4-1 combines with J gene TRBJ1-3, with TRBD1 matching 9 bases. With V trimmed by 2 bases and J by 4 bases, 3 bases remained unmatched. From germline, CDR1 is MGHRA and CDR2 YSYEKL. This CDR3 region has 15 residues. CDR3 bases: TGCGCCAGCAGCCAACCCGGGACAGGGGGAAACACCATATATTTT. Protein product: CASSQPGTGGNTIYF.